This T cell receptor beta chain was profiled in a study of cytotoxic CD8 clonotypes in ibrutinib-treated CLL. General study results and limits: Clonality at baseline surpassed age-matched healthy donors and tracked circulating CD8+ T-cell counts.

To note about this clone: Its antigen is currently unknown.

This CDR3 has 12 residues. Germline loops: CDR1 SEHNR, CDR2 FQNEAQ (reference sequence). V lost 3 bases, J lost 3 bases, and 4 bases lay in between. The assay was immunoSEQ multiplex PCR, and TCRdb's table has in-frame clones only and misses some. The repertoire includes approximately 190,000 clones, about 75% of them detected once, and about 6.2% sits in the top ten. This chain connects TRBV7-9 to TRBJ2-3; D is uncertain. The receptor was derived from a human donor with chronic lymphocytic leukemia. The sample was PBMCs, taken after 12 months of ibrutinib treatment. CDR3 in DNA: TGTGCCAGCAGCTTCAGAACAGATACGCAGTATTTT. Residues: CASSFRTDTQYF. Supplemented by reference TRBV7-9 and TRBJ2-3, the full variable domain reads DTGVSQNPRHKITKRGQNVTFRCDPISEHNRLYWYRQTLGQGPEFLTYFQNEAQLEKSRLLSDRFSAERPKGSFSTLEIQRTEQGDSAMYLCASSFRTDTQYFGPGTRLTVL.